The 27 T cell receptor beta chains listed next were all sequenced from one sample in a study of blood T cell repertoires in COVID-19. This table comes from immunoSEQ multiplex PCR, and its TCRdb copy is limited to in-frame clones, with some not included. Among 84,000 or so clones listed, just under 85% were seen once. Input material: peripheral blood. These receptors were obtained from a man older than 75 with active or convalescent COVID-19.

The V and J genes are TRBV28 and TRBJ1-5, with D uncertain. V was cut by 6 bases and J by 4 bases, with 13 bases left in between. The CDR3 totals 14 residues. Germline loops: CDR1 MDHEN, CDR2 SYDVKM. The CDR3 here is CASRGTRENQPQHF. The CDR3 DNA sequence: TGTGCCAGCAGGGGTACAAGGGAGAATCAGCCCCAGCATTTT.

The CDR3 sequence is CASSLGGSGSAETQYF. CDR3 nucleotides: TGCGCCAGCAGCTTGGGTGGTAGCGGGAGCGCAGAGACCCAGTACTTC. The chain recombines TRBV5-1 with TRBJ2-5; 9 bases map to TRBD2. The CDR3 extends over 16 amino acids. With V trimmed by 0 bases and J by 4 bases, 7 bases remained unmatched. Germline loops: CDR1 SGHRS, CDR2 YFSETQ.

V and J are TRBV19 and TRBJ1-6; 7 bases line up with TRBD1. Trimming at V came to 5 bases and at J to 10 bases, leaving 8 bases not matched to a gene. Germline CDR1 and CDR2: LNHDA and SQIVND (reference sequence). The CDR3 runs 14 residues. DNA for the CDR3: TGTGCCAGTAGTGACCGACAGGGCTGGTCACCCCTCCACTTT. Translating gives CASSDRQGWSPLHF.

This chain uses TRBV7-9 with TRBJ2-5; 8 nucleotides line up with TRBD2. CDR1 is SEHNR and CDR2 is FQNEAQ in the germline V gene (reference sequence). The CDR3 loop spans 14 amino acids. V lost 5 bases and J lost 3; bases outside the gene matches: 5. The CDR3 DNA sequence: TGTGCCAGCAGCCGGGGACTAGGGGAAGAGACCCAGTACTTC. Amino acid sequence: CASSRGLGEETQYF.

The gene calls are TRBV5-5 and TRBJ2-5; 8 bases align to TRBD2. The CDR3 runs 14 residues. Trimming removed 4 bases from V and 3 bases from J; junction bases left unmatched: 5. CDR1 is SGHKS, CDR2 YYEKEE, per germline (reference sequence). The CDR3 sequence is CASSPGGGEETQYF. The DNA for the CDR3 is TGTGCCAGCAGCCCCGGGGGGGGAGAAGAGACCCAGTACTTC.

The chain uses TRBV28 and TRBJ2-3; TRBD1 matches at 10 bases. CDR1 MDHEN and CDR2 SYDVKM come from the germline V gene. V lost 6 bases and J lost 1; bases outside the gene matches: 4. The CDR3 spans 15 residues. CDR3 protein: CASSTGTGGTDTQYF. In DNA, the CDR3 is TGTGCCAGCAGCACCGGGACAGGGGGCACAGATACGCAGTATTTT.

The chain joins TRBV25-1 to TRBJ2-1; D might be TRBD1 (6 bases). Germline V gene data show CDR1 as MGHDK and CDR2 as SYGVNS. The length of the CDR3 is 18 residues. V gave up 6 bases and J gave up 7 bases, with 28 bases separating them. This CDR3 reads CASRSPWTAPRNSNEQFF. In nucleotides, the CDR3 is TGTGCCAGCAGAAGTCCTTGGACAGCCCCAAGGAACTCGAATGAGCAGTTCTTC.

The CDR3 region has the DNA TGCGCCAGCAGCCTAGCGGGGCTCGATACGCAGTATTTT. Protein sequence: CASSLAGLDTQYF. This sequence joins TRBV10-1 and TRBJ2-3, with TRBD2 matching over 9 bases. J gave up 6 bases and V 6 bases, and 4 bases lay outside the gene matches. The germline CDR1 and CDR2 sequences are WNHNN and SYGVQD (reference sequence). This CDR3 is 13 amino acids long.

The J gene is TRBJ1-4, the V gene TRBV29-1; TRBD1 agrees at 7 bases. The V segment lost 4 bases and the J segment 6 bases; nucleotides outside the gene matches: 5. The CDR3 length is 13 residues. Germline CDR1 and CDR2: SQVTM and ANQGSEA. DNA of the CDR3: TGCAGCGTTGCCAGGGGGTGGGATGAAAAACTGTTTTTT. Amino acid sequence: CSVARGWDEKLFF.

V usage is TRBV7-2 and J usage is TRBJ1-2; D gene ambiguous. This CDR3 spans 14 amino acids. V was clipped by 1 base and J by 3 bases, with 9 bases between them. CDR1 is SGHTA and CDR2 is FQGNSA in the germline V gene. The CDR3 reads CASSLGAAYYGYTF. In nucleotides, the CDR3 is TGTGCCAGCAGCTTAGGGGCAGCCTACTATGGCTACACCTTC.

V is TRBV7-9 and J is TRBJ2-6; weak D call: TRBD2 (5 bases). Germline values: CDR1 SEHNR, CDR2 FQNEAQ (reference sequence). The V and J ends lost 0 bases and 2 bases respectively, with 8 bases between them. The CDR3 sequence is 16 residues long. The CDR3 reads CASSLASGTGANVLTF. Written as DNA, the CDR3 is TGTGCCAGCAGCTTAGCGTCCGGGACTGGGGCCAACGTCCTGACTTTC.

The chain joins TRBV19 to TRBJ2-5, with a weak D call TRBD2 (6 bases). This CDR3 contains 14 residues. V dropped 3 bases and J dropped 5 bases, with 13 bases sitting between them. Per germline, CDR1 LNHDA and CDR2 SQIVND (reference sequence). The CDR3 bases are TGTGCCAGTAGTATGGCGCGGGATCGGGAGACCCAGTACTTC. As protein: CASSMARDRETQYF.

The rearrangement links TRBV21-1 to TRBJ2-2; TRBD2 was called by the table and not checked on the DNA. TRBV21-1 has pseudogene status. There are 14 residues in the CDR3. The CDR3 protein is CASPTGDYTGELFF. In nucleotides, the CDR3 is TGTGCCAGCCCTACGGGGGATTACACCGGGGAGCTGTTTTTT.

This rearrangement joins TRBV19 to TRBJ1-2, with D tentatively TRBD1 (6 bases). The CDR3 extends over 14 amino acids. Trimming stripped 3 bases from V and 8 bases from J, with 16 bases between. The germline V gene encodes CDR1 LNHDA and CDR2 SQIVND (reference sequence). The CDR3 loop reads CASSIGQGISGYTF. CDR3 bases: TGTGCCAGTAGTATTGGGCAGGGGATATCAGGCTACACCTTC.

Here the CDR3 DNA reads TGTGCCAGCAGAATTAGACAAGAGACCCAGTACTTC. Protein: CASRIRQETQYF. This chain connects TRBV6-5 to TRBJ2-5; D not resolved. From germline, CDR1 is MNHEY and CDR2 SVGAGI. V dropped 6 bases and J dropped 2 bases, with 7 bases sitting between them. CDR3 length equals 12 residues.

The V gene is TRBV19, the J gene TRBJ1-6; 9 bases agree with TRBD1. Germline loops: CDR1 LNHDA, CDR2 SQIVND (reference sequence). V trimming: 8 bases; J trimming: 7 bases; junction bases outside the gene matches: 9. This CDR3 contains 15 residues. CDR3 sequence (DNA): TGTGCCAGTCTGTCCCAGGGGACAGGGAATTCACCCCTCCACTTT. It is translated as CASLSQGTGNSPLHF.

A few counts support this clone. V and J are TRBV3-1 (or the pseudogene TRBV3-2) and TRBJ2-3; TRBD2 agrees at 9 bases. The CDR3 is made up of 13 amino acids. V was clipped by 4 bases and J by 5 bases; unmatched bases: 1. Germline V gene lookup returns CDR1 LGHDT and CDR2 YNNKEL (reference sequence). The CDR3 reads CASSRAGGDTQYF. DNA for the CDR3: TGTGCCAGCAGCCGAGCGGGGGGAGATACGCAGTATTTT.

DNA for the CDR3: TGTGCCAGCAGCTTATGGGCAGGGGACACTGAAGCTTTCTTT. Encoded protein: CASSLWAGDTEAFF. The V and J genes are TRBV7-9 and TRBJ1-1, with D perhaps TRBD1 (6 bases). Germline-derived CDR1 and CDR2 are SEHNR and FQNEAQ (reference sequence). The V and J ends lost 2 bases and 3 bases respectively, with 10 bases between them. The CDR3 is 14 residues long.

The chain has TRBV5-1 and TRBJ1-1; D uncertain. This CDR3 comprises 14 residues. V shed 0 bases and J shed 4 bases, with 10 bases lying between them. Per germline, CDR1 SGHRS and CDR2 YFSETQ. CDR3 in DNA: TGCGCCAGCAGCTTGGTAGTCGGGAGCACTGAAGCTTTCTTT. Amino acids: CASSLVVGSTEAFF.

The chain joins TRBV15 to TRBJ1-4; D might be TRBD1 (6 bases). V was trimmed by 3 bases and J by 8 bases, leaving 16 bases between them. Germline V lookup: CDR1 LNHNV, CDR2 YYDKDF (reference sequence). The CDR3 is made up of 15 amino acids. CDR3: CATSRDTGRDEKLFF. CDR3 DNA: TGTGCCACCAGCAGGGATACAGGGAGGGACGAAAAACTGTTTTTT.

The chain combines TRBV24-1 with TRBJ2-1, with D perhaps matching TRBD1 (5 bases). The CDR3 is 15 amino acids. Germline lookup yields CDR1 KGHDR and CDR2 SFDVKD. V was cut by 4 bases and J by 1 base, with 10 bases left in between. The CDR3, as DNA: TGTGCCACCAGTGACGTGACAGAATCCTACAATGAGCAGTTCTTC. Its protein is CATSDVTESYNEQFF.

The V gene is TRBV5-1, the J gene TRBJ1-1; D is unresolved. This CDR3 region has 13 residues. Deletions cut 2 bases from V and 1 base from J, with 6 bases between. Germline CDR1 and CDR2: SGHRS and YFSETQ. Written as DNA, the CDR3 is TGCGCCAGCAGCTTCACACAGAACACTGAAGCTTTCTTT. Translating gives CASSFTQNTEAFF.

The CDR3 DNA reads as TGTGCCTGGACCCTGAGGGGACTCAAGAGTAATTCACCCCTCCACTTT. Its translation: CAWTLRGLKSNSPLHF. The rearrangement uses TRBV30 and TRBJ1-6, with a tentative D call TRBD1 (5 bases). Germline V gene sequence: CDR1 GTSNPN, CDR2 SVGIG (reference sequence). V was trimmed by 4 bases and J by 6 bases, leaving 19 bases between them. The CDR3 covers 16 residues.

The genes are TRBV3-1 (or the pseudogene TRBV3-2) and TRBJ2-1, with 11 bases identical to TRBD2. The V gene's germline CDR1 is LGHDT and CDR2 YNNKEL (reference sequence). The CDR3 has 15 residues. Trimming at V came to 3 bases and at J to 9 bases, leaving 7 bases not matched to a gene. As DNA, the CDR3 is TGTGCCAGCAGCCATTTAGCGGGAGGGCCCGGTGAGCAGTTCTTC. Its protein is CASSHLAGGPGEQFF.

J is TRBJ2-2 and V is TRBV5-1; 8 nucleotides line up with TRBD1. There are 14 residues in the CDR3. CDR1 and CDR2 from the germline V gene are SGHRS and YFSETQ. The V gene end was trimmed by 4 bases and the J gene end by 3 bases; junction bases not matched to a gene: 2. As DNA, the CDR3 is TGCGCCAGCAGCAAGGGACAGGACACCGGGGAGCTGTTTTTT. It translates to CASSKGQDTGELFF. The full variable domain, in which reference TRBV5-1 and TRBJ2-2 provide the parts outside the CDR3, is KAGVTQTPRYLIKTRGQQVTLSCSPISGHRSVSWYQQTPGQGLQFLFEYFSETQRNKGNFPGRFSGRQFSNSRSEMNVSTLELGDSALYLCASSKGQDTGELFFGEGSRLTVL.

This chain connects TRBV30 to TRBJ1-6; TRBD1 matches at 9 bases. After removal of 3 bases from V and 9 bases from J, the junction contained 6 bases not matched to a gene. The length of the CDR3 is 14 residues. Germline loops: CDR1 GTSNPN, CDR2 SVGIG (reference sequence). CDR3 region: CAWRPGQGFSPLHF. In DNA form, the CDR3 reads TGTGCCTGGAGGCCGGGACAGGGCTTTTCACCCCTCCACTTT.

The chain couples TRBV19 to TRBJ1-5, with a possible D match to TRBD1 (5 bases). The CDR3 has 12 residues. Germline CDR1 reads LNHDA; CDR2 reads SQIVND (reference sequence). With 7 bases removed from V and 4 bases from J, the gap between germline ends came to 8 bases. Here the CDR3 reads CASIGGNQPQHF. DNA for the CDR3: TGTGCCAGTATCGGGGGGAATCAGCCCCAGCATTTT.